This T cell receptor (beta chain) is drawn from a study of blood T cell repertoires in COVID-19. Study overall: Acute and convalescent COVID-19 specimens originated in the United States, Italy and Spain. In each case, the material was cDNA or gDNA derived from T cells, B-cell-depleted T cells, or PBMCs.

This CDR3 contains 11 residues. Germline lookup yields CDR1 MGHDK and CDR2 SYGVNS. Germline trimming cut 3 bases from V and 15 bases from J; bases unmatched to any gene: 5. Authors' processing steps: Amplification of reference gene primers was used by the study to estimate nucleated cell counts. Method: immunoSEQ multiplex PCR; TCRdb's copy keeps in-frame clones and lacks some. For V, J and clone size, that table is used; D and trimming come from the DNA. The table lists under 300,000 clones, approximately 87% of them singletons. The V call is TRBV25-1, the J call TRBJ2-4; 7 nucleotides agree with TRBD1. The sequenced material came from peripheral blood. This TCR derives from a man aged 60-69 years with acute or convalescent COVID-19. CDR3 in DNA: TGTGCCAGCAGTGATCGACAGGGTTCGTACTTC. Its protein product is CASSDRQGSYF.